The entry that follows covers one TCR beta chain sequence. Its antigen remains unknown. The data were taken from a study of glioma-infiltrating T cells after dendritic cell vaccination. Overall study context: Autologous tumor lysate was loaded overnight onto monocyte-derived dendritic cells grown approximately seven days with IL-4 and GM-CSF. Dendritic cell vaccine was injected intradermally three times, biweekly. Study-level results: TCR clonality showed no direct relationship with survival.

Produced via immunoSEQ multiplex PCR; TCRdb's table is partial and in-frame only. The sample comprises more than 85,000 clones, around 91% of which are singletons, and roughly 2.5% rests with the top ten. Time point indicated: after dendritic cell vaccination, including at tumor progression/relapse. Looked up from germline, CDR1 is SGHRS and CDR2 is YFSETQ. CDR3 length: 15 amino acids. V was clipped by 2 bases and J by 5 bases, with 16 bases between them. The sequence came from a human donor with glioblastoma. The gene calls are TRBV5-1 and TRBJ2-5; TRBD2 is a possible D gene (6 bases). This sample comprised blood, obtained after dendritic cell vaccination. The chain's CDR3 is CASSFAPGGGETQYF. In DNA, the CDR3 is TGCGCCAGCAGCTTCGCTCCGGGTGGGGGGGAGACCCAGTACTTC. The entire variable domain, with the rest obtained from reference TRBV5-1 and TRBJ2-5, is as follows: KAGVTQTPRYLIKTRGQQVTLSCSPISGHRSVSWYQQTPGQGLQFLFEYFSETQRNKGNFPGRFSGRQFSNSRSEMNVSTLELGDSALYLCASSFAPGGGETQYFGPGTRLLVL.